The TCR beta chain described here comes from a study of breast tumors, draining lymph nodes, adjacent tissues. This clonotype was detected many times. What it recognizes is unknown. Study-wide results and limits: Tumor T cell lymph node origin was a supported hypothesis, not proven. Tumors had less TCR diversity than lymph nodes, more than nontumor tissue. Luminal-like breast cancer showed significantly higher tumor–nontumor repertoire similarity than basal-like.

Axillary draining lymph nodes of breast cancer patients supplied the node samples. TCRdb reanalysed the multiplex PCR reads using MiXCR and keeps one entry per CDR3 protein. Here the sample spans around 140,000 distinct CDR3 sequences, approximately 20% being singletons. Germline-derived CDR1 and CDR2 are SEHNR and FQNEAQ (reference sequence). The CDR3 is 12 amino acids. The V end was cut by 1 base, the J end by 5 bases, with 5 bases between. Sequences were obtained from axillary lymph node tissue. The chain couples TRBV7-9 to TRBJ1-2; D not certain. The receptor's source is a female donor with breast cancer. Some clones in this sample may be carry-over from other donors' samples. The CDR3 is CASSLGQYGYTF. CDR3 DNA: TGTGCCAGCAGCTTAGGTCAGTATGGCTACACCTTC.